The present TCR beta chain was sequenced within a study of immune evolution from preneoplasia to lung adenocarcinoma. CDR3 length equals 16 residues. Germline V gene data show CDR1 as SGHNT and CDR2 as YENEEA. The V gene lost 5 bases and the J gene lost 1 base, with 17 bases spanning the gap. Study observations and caveats: Top clone frequencies peaked in normal lung, apparently declining through invasive adenocarcinoma.

Patients had resection in Japan or China between about 2013 and 2017. Nucleic acids came from premalignant or tumor cells enriched by macro-dissection. Assay: immunoSEQ multiplex PCR; the TCRdb copy retains only in-frame clones and omits some. The sample has 3,000 to 4,000 clones; around 73% are singletons. Comment on this clone: Its antigen is not known.

This chain connects TRBV11-3 to TRBJ2-5; TRBD2 might be the D (5 bases). The sample was FFPE minimally invasive lung adenocarcinoma tissue. The source is a person between 60 and 80 years old with lung adenocarcinoma. The chain's CDR3 is CASSPRRGSPQETQYF. The CDR3 DNA reads as TGTGCCAGCAGCCCCCGGCGCGGGTCCCCCCAAGAGACCCAGTACTTC. The whole variable domain, filled in from reference TRBV11-3 and TRBJ2-5, reads EAGVVQSPRYKIIEKKQPVAFWCNPISGHNTLYWYLQNLGQGPELLIRYENEEAVDDSQLPKDRFSAERLKGVDSTLKIQPAELGDSAVYLCASSPRRGSPQETQYFGPGTRLLVL.